Below, 10 T cell receptor beta chains from the same sample are listed, as sequenced in a study of tumor-infiltrating T cells and Merkel cell polyomavirus (dated by TCRdb to about 2017). In the study overall: CD8+ T cells specific for the Merkel cell polyomavirus KLL epitope were examined in Merkel cell carcinoma patients.

All patients' tumors stained robustly positive for Merkel cell polyomavirus Large T antigen by immunohistochemistry. Library construction relied on the immunoSEQ multiplex PCR assay. Sourced from immuneACCESS, this table was stored by TCRdb with only in-frame sequences that have V and J called. A share of the clones is absent; for the studies checked, an unresolved V gene accounts for under half, and the remainder has no known explanation. The sample includes under 30,000 clones, with around 90% observed a single time. The top ten hold less than 3% of the sample. Sequencing was performed on lymph node tissue. The receptors derive from a man aged 45-65 years with Merkel cell carcinoma.

This sequence joins TRBV25-1 and TRBJ1-1; D call uncertain. Trimming removed 3 bases at V and 6 bases at J, with 17 bases between. CDR3 size: 15 residues. The V gene's germline CDR1 is MGHDK and CDR2 SYGVNS. CDR3 DNA sequence: TGTGCCAGCAGTGAGACTGTCGGAATGGACTCTGAAGCTTTCTTT. It is translated as CASSETVGMDSEAFF.

V is TRBV4-1 and J is TRBJ2-7, with TRBD1 matching over 7 bases. V lost 3 bases, J lost 5 bases, and 10 bases stayed unmatched. Per the germline V gene, CDR1 is MGHRA and CDR2 is YSYEKL. The CDR3 is 15 residues long. In nucleotides, the CDR3 is TGCGCCAGCAGCCACTCACAGGGGTCACTTAACGAGCAGTACTTC. Translated, it gives CASSHSQGSLNEQYF.

The V gene is TRBV6-1, the J gene TRBJ2-3; TRBD2 matches 9 bases. The CDR3 covers 13 residues. Per the germline V gene, CDR1 is MNHNS and CDR2 is SASEGT. V was clipped by 8 bases and J by 5 bases; unmatched bases: 5. The CDR3 nucleotides read TGTGCCAGCCGGCGGGAGGGCCTAGATACGCAGTATTTT. Translation gives CASRREGLDTQYF.

This chain joins TRBV6-5 and TRBJ2-7; maybe TRBD1 (6 bases). CDR3 length: 15 amino acids. The V gene's germline CDR1 is MNHEY and CDR2 SVGAGI. Between the trimmed V and J ends, which lost 5 bases and 1 base, there was a span of 15 bases. As DNA, the CDR3 is TGTGCCAGCAGTCCGGTGTGGGGGCTTTCCTACGAGCAGTACTTC. Its protein product is CASSPVWGLSYEQYF.

The chain joins TRBV18 to TRBJ2-3, with TRBD1 identical over 8 bases. The CDR3 has 17 amino acids. Unmatched junction bases numbered 10, after V lost 4 bases and J lost 1 base. CDR1 and CDR2 (germline): KGHSH, LQKENI. In DNA, the CDR3 is TGTGCCAGCTCACGTATACGGACAGGGAGAGGCACAGATACGCAGTATTTT. This encodes CASSRIRTGRGTDTQYF.

The table lists this clone with a count of one. This chain connects TRBV5-1 to TRBJ2-5; 11 positions match TRBD1. Per the germline V gene, CDR1 is SGHRS and CDR2 is YFSETQ. The CDR3 runs to 14 residues. J was trimmed by 5 bases and V by 6 bases; bases with no gene match: 6. CDR3 in DNA: TGCGCCAGCAACCCCGGGACAGGGGGGGAGACCCAGTACTTC. Its protein is CASNPGTGGETQYF. The entire variable domain, with the rest obtained from reference TRBV5-1 and TRBJ2-5, is as follows: KAGVTQTPRYLIKTRGQQVTLSCSPISGHRSVSWYQQTPGQGLQFLFEYFSETQRNKGNFPGRFSGRQFSNSRSEMNVSTLELGDSALYLCASNPGTGGETQYFGPGTRLLVL.

This clone was picked up one time. The J gene is TRBJ2-5, the V gene TRBV7-9; tentative D call: TRBD2 (6 bases). CDR1 is SEHNR, CDR2 FQNEAQ, per germline (reference sequence). The CDR3 is 15 amino acids. V gave up 5 bases and J gave up 2 bases, with 15 bases separating them. The CDR3 is CASSHGGEPQETQYF. For the CDR3, the DNA is TGTGCCAGCAGCCATGGCGGGGAGCCGCAAGAGACCCAGTACTTC.

This CDR3 reads CASSVTSGSSYNEQFF. The CDR3 coding sequence is TGTGCCAGCAGCGTAACTAGCGGGAGCTCCTACAATGAGCAGTTCTTC. The chain recombines TRBV7-2 with TRBJ2-1; TRBD2 agrees at 11 bases. Losses at the gene ends were 5 bases for V and 0 bases for J; bases not matched to a gene: 3. Looked up from germline, CDR1 is SGHTA and CDR2 is FQGNSA. The CDR3 spans 16 residues.

This clone was seen only once. The chain is built from TRBV6-1 and TRBJ2-7, with TRBD1 identical over 12 bases. Germline V gene lookup returns CDR1 MNHNS and CDR2 SASEGT. The V and J ends lost 6 bases and 4 bases, in that order; junction bases with no gene match: 7. The CDR3 has 15 residues. The CDR3 bases are TGTGCCAGCAGGGGACAGGGGGCAATACCTTACGAGCAGTACTTC. Its protein is CASRGQGAIPYEQYF.

The V call is TRBV6-1, the J call TRBJ1-2; no definite D call. Germline V lookup: CDR1 MNHNS, CDR2 SASEGT. V was clipped by 0 bases and J by 4 bases, with 9 bases between them. The CDR3 loop spans 14 amino acids. The CDR3 here is CASSEAEGGYGYTF. The CDR3 region has the DNA TGTGCCAGCAGTGAAGCAGAAGGAGGCTATGGCTACACCTTC.